This T cell receptor (beta chain) was profiled in a study of CD8 T cells in ankylosing spondylitis. Regarding the study as a whole: Characteristic of ankylosing spondylitis blood, it appeared, was a TCR beta motif comprising roughly 8 highly homologous variants. Disease-linked clones reportedly concentrated significantly in matched ankylosing spondylitis synovial fluid.

CDR1 is MDHEN, CDR2 SYDVKM, per germline. V shed 6 bases, J shed 3 bases, and the junction held 6 bases outside the gene matches. This CDR3 comprises 14 residues. Quantitative 5'-RACE with molecular barcodes generated TCR beta libraries. TCRdb recomputed calls from the 5' RACE reads with MiXCR, one row per CDR3 protein. This repertoire shows about 510,000 distinct CDR3 sequences, about 5.2% found once; its top ten account for around 3.4%. This clonotype was seen many times. The antigen remains undetermined. Sequencing was performed on blood, either unsorted or a sorted T cell fraction (not recorded which). This sequence originates from a male donor with ankylosing spondylitis. The genes are TRBV28 and TRBJ1-2, with 8 bases aligning to TRBD1. CDR3 region: CASRDGQGYYGYTF. The CDR3 nucleotides read TGTGCCAGCAGGGACGGACAGGGATACTATGGCTACACCTTC.